The rows below give T cell receptor beta chains drawn from one sample of a study of spatial heterogeneity in lung cancer. One entry per CDR3 protein, called by TCRdb with MiXCR from the 5' RACE reads. This table holds about 21,000 distinct CDR3 sequences, around 4.3% found once. The starting material was PBMCs, obtained at surgery. The receptor source for this set is a male donor with early-stage non-small cell lung cancer. The CDR3 runs from the conserved cysteine through the conserved F or W. D genes are given only for firm matches. Clone sizes are given selectively: once, few, many, or a class where the clone is expanded.

V: TRBV7-2
size: few
D: .
J: TRBJ2-3
CDR3: CASSLGTHTDTQYF
DNA: TGTGCCAGCAGCTTAGGGACTCACACAGATACGCAGTATTTT

V: TRBV20-1
size: many
D: .
J: TRBJ1-1
CDR3: CSASGTLNTEAFF
DNA: TGCAGTGCTAGTGGGACATTGAACACTGAAGCTTTCTTT

V: TRBV5-4
size: .
D: .
J: TRBJ2-5
CDR3: CASSPDPARETQYF
DNA: TGTGCCAGCAGTCCTGACCCGGCACGGGAGACCCAGTACTTC

V: TRBV13
size: many
D: .
J: TRBJ2-3
CDR3: CASSSITDTQYF
DNA: TGTGCCAGCAGCTCCATCACAGATACGCAGTATTTT

V: TRBV7-2
size: few
D: TRBD1
J: TRBJ2-7
CDR3: CASSHTGTGFTYEQYF
DNA: TGTGCCAGCAGTCATACCGGGACAGGGTTTACCTACGAGCAGTACTTC

V: TRBV20-1
size: many
D: .
J: TRBJ1-1
CDR3: CSARGGWTEAFF
DNA: TGCAGTGCTAGAGGGGGGTGGACTGAAGCTTTCTTT

V: TRBV3-1
size: few
D: TRBD1
J: TRBJ1-1
CDR3: CASSLLGTGNTEAFF
DNA: TGTGCCAGCAGCTTACTGGGGACAGGAAACACTGAAGCTTTCTTT

V: TRBV6-5
size: many
D: TRBD2
J: TRBJ2-1
CDR3: CASSITGTSGRNEQFF
DNA: TGTGCCAGCAGCATCACAGGGACTAGCGGGAGGAATGAGCAGTTCTTC

V: TRBV6-1
size: many
D: .
J: TRBJ1-6
CDR3: CASSPVQEGALHF
DNA: TGTGCCAGCAGCCCGGTACAGGAAGGGGCCCTCCACTTT

V: TRBV3-1
size: medium-sized
D: .
J: TRBJ1-1
CDR3: CASSQDAGLNTEAFF
DNA: TGTGCCAGCAGCCAAGATGCAGGACTGAACACTGAAGCTTTCTTT

V: TRBV15
size: many
D: .
J: TRBJ2-5
CDR3: CATSRVHYRGPQETQYF
DNA: TGTGCCACCAGCAGGGTCCACTACCGGGGCCCGCAAGAGACCCAGTACTTC

V: TRBV27
size: many
D: TRBD2
J: TRBJ2-1
CDR3: CASSWTSGIGEQFF
DNA: TGTGCCAGCAGTTGGACTAGCGGGATAGGTGAGCAGTTCTTC

V: TRBV2
size: many
D: .
J: TRBJ1-2
CDR3: CASMDQARTFYGYTF
DNA: TGTGCCAGCATGGACCAGGCCCGAACATTCTATGGCTACACCTTC

V: TRBV2
size: many
D: .
J: TRBJ1-1
CDR3: CASSERGNTEAFF
DNA: TGTGCCAGCAGTGAACGGGGGAACACTGAAGCTTTCTTT

V: TRBV19
size: few
D: .
J: TRBJ2-3
CDR3: CASTDGRLDTQYF
DNA: TGTGCCAGTACCGATGGAAGGCTCGATACGCAGTATTTT

V: TRBV28
size: many
D: .
J: TRBJ2-7
CDR3: CASRYRGTGLTYEQYF
DNA: TGTGCCAGCAGGTATAGGGGGACGGGACTCACCTACGAGCAGTACTTC

V: TRBV5-1
size: .
D: TRBD1
J: TRBJ1-1
CDR3: CASSWDSMNTEAFF
DNA: TGCGCCAGCAGCTGGGACAGCATGAACACTGAAGCTTTCTTT

V: TRBV2
size: many
D: .
J: TRBJ1-6
CDR3: CASSSGASPLHF
DNA: TGTGCCAGCAGTTCGGGGGCCTCACCCCTCCACTTT

V: TRBV6-1
size: .
D: TRBD2
J: TRBJ2-3
CDR3: CASSGGASGPTDTQYF
DNA: TGTGCCAGCAGCGGGGGGGCTAGCGGGCCCACAGATACGCAGTATTTT

V: TRBV5-6
size: many
D: .
J: TRBJ2-7
CDR3: CASSWDGLSEQYF
DNA: TGTGCCAGCAGCTGGGACGGACTCTCCGAGCAGTACTTC

V: TRBV28
size: medium-sized
D: TRBD1
J: TRBJ2-2
CDR3: CASTVRGTGELFF
DNA: TGTGCCAGCACTGTCAGGGGGACCGGGGAGCTGTTTTTT

V: TRBV6-4
size: many
D: TRBD1
J: TRBJ2-5
CDR3: CASRGQGGEETQYF
DNA: TGTGCCAGCAGAGGACAGGGGGGGGAAGAGACCCAGTACTTC

V: TRBV7-2
size: many
D: .
J: TRBJ2-5
CDR3: CASSLLTYSETQYF
DNA: TGTGCCAGCAGCTTATTAACCTACTCAGAGACCCAGTACTTC

V: TRBV5-5
size: few
D: TRBD1
J: TRBJ1-4
CDR3: CASSLGQGKANEKLFF
DNA: TGTGCCAGCAGCTTGGGACAGGGGAAAGCTAATGAAAAACTGTTTTTT

V: TRBV7-9
size: .
D: .
J: TRBJ2-7
CDR3: CASSLSLAGRSSYEQYF
DNA: TGTGCCAGCAGCTTATCATTAGCAGGGAGGAGCTCCTACGAGCAGTACTTC

V: TRBV20-1
size: many
D: .
J: TRBJ1-1
CDR3: CSARAAVNMNTEAFF
DNA: TGCAGTGCTCGGGCGGCAGTCAACATGAACACTGAAGCTTTCTTT

V: TRBV20-1
size: many
D: TRBD2
J: TRBJ2-7
CDR3: CSAPSGTSGYEQYF
DNA: TGCAGTGCGCCTTCCGGGACTAGCGGCTACGAGCAGTACTTC

V: TRBV7-9
size: many
D: .
J: TRBJ1-2
CDR3: CASSLAGAYGYTF
DNA: TGTGCCAGCAGCTTAGCCGGGGCCTATGGCTACACCTTC

V: TRBV29-1
size: medium-sized
D: TRBD2
J: TRBJ2-7
CDR3: CSVSGGDREQYF
DNA: TGCAGCGTTTCGGGGGGAGATCGGGAGCAGTACTTC

V: TRBV28
size: many
D: TRBD1
J: TRBJ2-7
CDR3: CASRKGQGRPYEQYF
DNA: TGTGCCAGCAGAAAGGGACAGGGTCGGCCCTACGAGCAGTACTTC

V: TRBV4-2
size: .
D: .
J: TRBJ1-1
CDR3: CASSQAEGMNTEAFF
DNA: TGTGCCAGCAGCCAAGCTGAGGGAATGAACACTGAAGCTTTCTTT

V: TRBV27
size: .
D: .
J: TRBJ2-7
CDR3: CASSLSLASYKQYF
DNA: TGTGCCAGCAGTTTAAGTCTAGCTTCCTACAAGCAGTACTTC

V: TRBV7-9
size: many
D: .
J: TRBJ2-3
CDR3: CASSLGGFTDTQYF
DNA: TGTGCCAGCAGCCTCGGGGGCTTCACAGATACGCAGTATTTT

V: TRBV20-1
size: .
D: .
J: TRBJ2-5
CDR3: CSARSLPQTQYF
DNA: TGCAGTGCTAGAAGCCTGCCCCAGACCCAGTACTTC

V: TRBV6-6
size: many
D: .
J: TRBJ1-5
CDR3: CASSFSSNQPQHF
DNA: TGTGCCAGCAGTTTTAGTAGCAATCAGCCCCAGCATTTT

V: TRBV7-3
size: many
D: .
J: TRBJ2-1
CDR3: CASSPNTNEQFF
DNA: TGTGCCAGCAGCCCGAACACGAATGAGCAGTTCTTC

V: TRBV12-3/TRBV12-4
size: many
D: TRBD2
J: TRBJ2-5
CDR3: CASRPLSSGGSETQYF
DNA: TGTGCCAGCAGACCACTCTCGAGCGGGGGTTCGGAGACCCAGTACTTC

V: TRBV12-3/TRBV12-4
size: many
D: TRBD1
J: TRBJ1-2
CDR3: CASAPGGRQGTGGYTF
DNA: TGTGCCAGCGCTCCGGGAGGGAGACAGGGGACAGGCGGCTACACCTTC

V: TRBV3-1
size: medium-sized
D: .
J: TRBJ1-1
CDR3: CASSPHRLNTEAFF
DNA: TGTGCCAGCAGTCCCCATAGACTGAACACTGAAGCTTTCTTT

V: TRBV9
size: many
D: .
J: TRBJ2-7
CDR3: CASSATGGEQYF
DNA: TGTGCCAGCAGCGCCACCGGCGGCGAGCAGTACTTC

V: TRBV7-3
size: .
D: .
J: TRBJ2-3
CDR3: CASGDTRKDTQYF
DNA: TGTGCCAGCGGCGATACGCGGAAAGATACGCAGTATTTT

V: TRBV20-1
size: many
D: TRBD2
J: TRBJ2-1
CDR3: CSARDPGLEYNEQFF
DNA: TGCAGTGCTAGAGATCCGGGACTAGAATACAATGAGCAGTTCTTC

V: TRBV11-2
size: many
D: .
J: TRBJ2-1
CDR3: CASSLSGGPYNEQFF
DNA: TGTGCCAGCAGCTTGAGTGGGGGCCCCTACAATGAGCAGTTCTTC

V: TRBV29-1
size: many
D: TRBD1
J: TRBJ2-1
CDR3: CSVEGTGRSYNEQFF
DNA: TGCAGCGTTGAAGGGACAGGGCGCTCCTACAATGAGCAGTTCTTC

V: TRBV7-7
size: many
D: .
J: TRBJ2-5
CDR3: CATTGGYQETQYF
DNA: TGTGCGACAACTGGAGGGTACCAAGAGACCCAGTACTTC

V: TRBV27
size: medium-sized
D: .
J: TRBJ1-4
CDR3: CASSLNTIPGEKLFF
DNA: TGTGCCAGCAGTCTAAACACCATCCCGGGCGAAAAACTGTTTTTT

V: TRBV7-2
size: many
D: .
J: TRBJ2-1
CDR3: CASRLLQPTSKQFF
DNA: TGTGCCAGCAGACTACTCCAACCGACTAGTAAGCAGTTCTTC

V: TRBV20-1
size: .
D: TRBD1
J: TRBJ2-7
CDR3: CSASTPPGQGAGEQYF
DNA: TGCAGTGCTAGTACCCCACCGGGACAGGGGGCTGGGGAGCAGTACTTC

V: TRBV4-2
size: medium-sized
D: .
J: TRBJ2-3
CDR3: CASSQGAVSTDTQYF
DNA: TGTGCCAGCAGCCAAGGCGCAGTAAGCACAGATACGCAGTATTTT

V: TRBV4-1
size: many
D: .
J: TRBJ2-3
CDR3: CASSQLFDTQYF
DNA: TGCGCCAGCAGCCAGCTTTTCGATACGCAGTATTTT

V: TRBV20-1
size: many
D: TRBD2
J: TRBJ2-3
CDR3: CSALAGGHTQYF
DNA: TGCAGTGCCCTCGCGGGAGGGCATACGCAGTATTTT

V: TRBV28
size: medium-sized
D: .
J: TRBJ2-7
CDR3: CASSRPGGVNEQYF
DNA: TGTGCCAGCAGTCGCCCCGGTGGGGTAAACGAGCAGTACTTC

V: TRBV6-6
size: many
D: .
J: TRBJ1-5
CDR3: CASKGQLIQPQHF
DNA: TGTGCCAGCAAGGGCCAGTTGATTCAGCCCCAGCATTTT

V: TRBV15
size: many
D: .
J: TRBJ2-3
CDR3: CATSKPRGPDTQYF
DNA: TGTGCCACCAGCAAACCACGGGGGCCAGATACGCAGTATTTT

V: TRBV18
size: many
D: TRBD1
J: TRBJ2-7
CDR3: CASSPGQGFSSEQYF
DNA: TGTGCCAGCTCACCGGGACAGGGGTTCAGTAGCGAGCAGTACTTC

V: TRBV6-2/TRBV6-3
size: many
D: .
J: TRBJ1-1
CDR3: CASSYWTEAFF
DNA: TGTGCCAGCAGTTACTGGACTGAAGCTTTCTTT

V: TRBV20-1
size: many
D: .
J: TRBJ1-2
CDR3: CSARTSRGYTF
DNA: TGCAGTGCTAGAACTTCCCGGGGCTACACCTTC

V: TRBV9
size: many
D: .
J: TRBJ2-4
CDR3: CAGPKNIQYF
DNA: TGTGCCGGCCCCAAGAACATTCAGTACTTC

V: TRBV20-1
size: many
D: TRBD1
J: TRBJ1-1
CDR3: CSARRDRGRLTEAFF
DNA: TGCAGTGCTAGAAGGGACAGGGGGCGCCTAACTGAAGCTTTCTTT

V: TRBV27
size: many
D: .
J: TRBJ1-4
CDR3: CASRDRTFANEKLFF
DNA: TGTGCCAGCAGGGACCGGACATTTGCTAATGAAAAACTGTTTTTT